One sample yielded the 2 T cell receptor beta chains listed below, sequenced in a study of control samples from healthy donors and cancer patients. Produced via immunoSEQ multiplex PCR; TCRdb's table is partial and in-frame only. The table records some 150,000 clones, more than 90% of them present only once. Sequenced material: blood. The receptors originated from a man aged 25-45 years in good health.

This clone was found once. The gene calls are TRBV6-1 and TRBJ1-1; TRBD1 might be the D (5 bases). This CDR3 spans 15 amino acids. V was trimmed by 0 bases and J by 4 bases, leaving 12 bases between them. Per the germline V gene, CDR1 is MNHNS and CDR2 is SASEGT. As DNA, the CDR3 is TGTGCCAGCAGTGAAGCTGGGGCGGGTGGCACTGAAGCTTTCTTT. It yields the protein CASSEAGAGGTEAFF.

This chain joins TRBV6-6 and TRBJ2-7; no clear D. Looked up from germline, CDR1 is MNHNY and CDR2 is SVGAGI (reference sequence). Trimming pared 0 bases from V and 1 base from J, leaving 10 bases between. The CDR3 extends over 15 amino acids. The CDR3 sequence: CASSYSRSPSYEQYF. CDR3 coding DNA: TGTGCCAGCAGTTACTCCAGGAGTCCTTCCTACGAGCAGTACTTC.